This T cell receptor (beta chain) was sequenced in a study of blood T cells in healthy people across ages. To note about this clonotype: Its antigen is currently unknown.

Through a sample-barcoded 5' primer and a J-beta primer mix, a second PCR was run for roughly 6 to 12 cycles. Via MiXCR, TCRdb re-called the 5' RACE reads, giving one row per CDR3 protein. The repertoire consists of about 1 million distinct CDR3 sequences, with under 30% occurring once and the leading ten covering less than 0.85%. Germline CDR1 KGHDR, CDR2 SFDVKD. Trimming cost V 4 bases and J 7 bases; bases outside gene matches: 6. There are 16 residues in the CDR3. Overall study results and limits: Samples with more naive T cells showed higher observed beta diversity. Fewer expanded clones and more diversity marked long-lived versus aged donors.

These data were also reused for a study on T cells of mothers and their children. That source adds: Mothers yielded over 10 million CDR3 reads, children some 2.8 million each. Overlap ran slightly, non-significantly higher for related than unrelated mother-child pairs.

Sequenced input: blood. This clonotype originated in a girl aged 2 to 9 in good health. The chain links TRBV24-1 to TRBJ1-4; 12 nucleotides align to TRBD1. CDR3 in DNA: TGTGCCACCAGTGACCCCGGGACAGGGGGCGTTGAAAAACTGTTTTTT. It codes for CATSDPGTGGVEKLFF.